This T cell receptor beta chain was found in a study of T cell responses to AZD1222 COVID-19 vaccine. Study-wide points: Baseline serology detected seropositivity in only 6 or 7 AZD1222 recipients.

Remarks on this clone: Antigen: not known.

The method was immunoSEQ multiplex PCR; TCRdb's version includes in-frame clones alone and lacks a portion of them. The table includes about 110,000 clones, 92% detected once. This clonotype was sampled from an adult in good health. Source: peripheral blood, taken on day 0 of AZD1222 vaccination.

The CDR3 region has the DNA TGTGCCAGTACCCCGGACATCTATGGCTACACCTTC. It is translated as CASTPDIYGYTF. This chain uses TRBV19 with TRBJ1-2; tentative D call: TRBD1 (5 bases). This CDR3 spans 12 amino acids. Germline V lookup: CDR1 LNHDA, CDR2 SQIVND (reference sequence). V was clipped by 7 bases and J by 4 bases, with 10 bases between them.